These T cell receptor beta chains were read from a single sample in a study of CD8 T cells in ankylosing spondylitis. Each CDR3 protein gets one entry after TCRdb re-called the 5' RACE reads with MiXCR. The table lists hundreds of thousands of distinct CDR3 sequences, 10% to 15% of them singletons, with almost 7% in the top ten. Sequencing was carried out using blood, either unsorted or a sorted T cell fraction (not recorded which). These receptors all come from a male donor with ankylosing spondylitis. Both conserved end residues are part of each CDR3. Clone size is stated in some rows and not others, as once, few, many or a class when expanded.

V	J	size	CDR3
TRBV5-1	TRBJ2-2	few	CASSILGTSGTGELFF
TRBV4-2	TRBJ1-2	few	CASSQDTALYGYTF
TRBV5-1	TRBJ1-1	few	CASSLARQGDTEAFF
TRBV5-1	TRBJ2-2	.	CASSITGTGAGELFF
TRBV10-3	TRBJ2-7	many	CAISESVGVLEQYF
TRBV13	TRBJ2-1	.	CASSSGTTTPEQFF
TRBV10-3	TRBJ2-2	few	CAISSRTGNTGELFF
TRBV11-3	TRBJ2-5	few	CASSPGSTTGGETQYF
TRBV6-2/TRBV6-3	TRBJ2-7	.	CASSPTVGGEQYF
TRBV12-3/TRBV12-4	TRBJ1-2	.	CASRYTGADYGYTF
TRBV15	TRBJ2-3	few	CATSSWTSGSTDTQYF
TRBV13	TRBJ1-5	.	CASSFQGADQPQHF
TRBV20-1	TRBJ2-5	.	CSARADKETQYF
TRBV2	TRBJ2-5	few	CASSEDQRETQYF
TRBV3-1	TRBJ2-3	few	CASSQIPQADTQYF
TRBV3-1	TRBJ1-1	few	CASSQTVDTEAFF
TRBV4-2	TRBJ2-7	.	CASSQDPRTGREQYF
TRBV15	TRBJ2-1	once	CATSRTEDNEQFF
TRBV27	TRBJ1-1	many	CASSPSAGEVFTEAFF
TRBV7-2	TRBJ2-3	.	CASSLVASGSTDTQYF
TRBV2	TRBJ1-6	.	CASTNRDTNSPLHF
TRBV27	TRBJ2-2	.	CASSLYRSSGSGGTGELFF
TRBV18	TRBJ2-3	.	CASPHMDASTDTQYF
TRBV27	TRBJ2-1	few	CASSLDTYTGTDEQFF
TRBV28	TRBJ2-1	.	CASVRAGKNEQFF
TRBV27	TRBJ1-4	.	CASSTLQGASTNEKLFF
TRBV29-1	TRBJ2-1	many	CSVETSGINEQFF
TRBV25-1	TRBJ2-7	.	CASSEWLEQYF
TRBV7-9	TRBJ1-6	few	CASSYQRTDNSPLHF
TRBV12-3/TRBV12-4	TRBJ2-3	.	CASSAPGTSGGADTQYF
TRBV15	TRBJ1-2	few	CATSPSSRGNYGYTF
TRBV4-2	TRBJ2-1	few	CASSQVSARDNEQFF
TRBV20-1	TRBJ2-1	few	CSARPRGLGDEQFF
TRBV5-1	TRBJ1-4	.	CASSLERGGEKLFF
TRBV12-3/TRBV12-4	TRBJ1-1	.	CATYGGVNTEAFF
TRBV27	TRBJ2-7	.	CASRLAGGSYEQYF
TRBV7-9	TRBJ2-1	few	CASSLGAGEVNEQFF
TRBV10-2	TRBJ2-7	many	CASSDRAYEQYF
TRBV7-9	TRBJ1-2	.	CASSSRTATLYGYTF
TRBV12-3/TRBV12-4	TRBJ2-2	.	CASSFPTGLNTGELFF
TRBV11-1	TRBJ2-1	few	CASSTSAGGQGSYNEQFF
TRBV2	TRBJ1-5	few	CASRGWDRVSNQPQHF
TRBV11-1	TRBJ2-1	.	CASSLGTTVGSYNEQFF
TRBV30	TRBJ1-5	.	CAWSGGSPNQPQHF
TRBV6-1	TRBJ2-1	many	CASWPGLAGAEQFF
TRBV21-1	TRBJ2-5	few	CASAQSERGIQETQYF
TRBV4-2	TRBJ2-1	many	CASSRLADRGEQFF
TRBV27	TRBJ1-2	few	CASSPGLSGYTF
TRBV20-1	TRBJ2-1	few	CSAPRLAYNEQFF
TRBV20-1	TRBJ2-5	.	CSATVAGASYQETQYF
TRBV11-1	TRBJ2-7	few	CASTPVGGRRAEQYF
TRBV11-2	TRBJ2-3	few	CASSFRLAGATDTQYF